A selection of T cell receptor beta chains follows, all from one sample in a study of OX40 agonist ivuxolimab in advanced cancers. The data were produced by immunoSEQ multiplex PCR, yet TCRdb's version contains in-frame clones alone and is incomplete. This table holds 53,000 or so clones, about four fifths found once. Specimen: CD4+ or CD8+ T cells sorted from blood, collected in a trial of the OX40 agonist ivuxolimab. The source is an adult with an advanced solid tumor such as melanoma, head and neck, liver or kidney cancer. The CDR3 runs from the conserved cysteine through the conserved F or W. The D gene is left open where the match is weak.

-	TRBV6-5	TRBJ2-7	TGTGCCAGCAGGAAAACAGGGATTGGGGAGCAGTACTTC	CASRKTGIGEQYF
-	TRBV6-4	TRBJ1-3	TGTGCCCTAAGGGGGAAAACTGGAAACACCATATATTTT	CALRGKTGNTIYF
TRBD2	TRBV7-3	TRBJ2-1	TGTGCCAGCAAAAGGACTAGCGGGAAGGGGAATGAGCAGTTCTTC	CASKRTSGKGNEQFF
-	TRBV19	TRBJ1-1	TGTGCCAGTAGTGGAGGGCCCACAGTTGGGACTGAAGCTTTCTTT	CASSGGPTVGTEAFF
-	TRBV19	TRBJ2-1	TGTGCCAGTAGTATAGACAGGGGCAGCTACAATGAGCAGTTCTTC	CASSIDRGSYNEQFF
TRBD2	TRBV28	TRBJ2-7	TGTGCCACCTTACTAGCGGGACTAGACGAGCAGTACTTC	CATLLAGLDEQYF
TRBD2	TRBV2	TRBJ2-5	TGTGCCAGCAGTGAGGCTAGCGGGAGGGGGGGGACCCAGTACTTC	CASSEASGRGGTQYF
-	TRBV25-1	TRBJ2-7	TGTGCCAGCAGTGCGACAGGACACGAGCAGTACTTC	CASSATGHEQYF
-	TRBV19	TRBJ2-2	TGTGCCAGTAGTAGGCGAGAGCGGGTCTCTCCCGCGAACACCGGGGAGCTGTTTTTT	CASSRRERVSPANTGELFF
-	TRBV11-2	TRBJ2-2	TGTGCCAGCAGCTTAGTTTCCGGGAGCACCGGGGAGCTGTTTTTT	CASSLVSGSTGELFF
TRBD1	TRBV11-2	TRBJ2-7	TGTGCCAGCAGCTTAAAGGGCCGGACAGGGCCCTACGAGCAGTACTTC	CASSLKGRTGPYEQYF
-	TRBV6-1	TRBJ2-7	TGTGCCAGCAGGGAAACTGGGACGAGTGGGTTGGGTGAGCAGTACTTC	CASRETGTSGLGEQYF
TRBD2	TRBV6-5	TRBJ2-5	TGTGCCAGCAGTTACCGCGGCGGGAGGGCCTGGGAGACCCAGTACTTC	CASSYRGGRAWETQYF
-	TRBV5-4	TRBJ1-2	TGTGCCAGCAGCCTCGTGGGGTACAGGGCTTATGGCTACACCTTC	CASSLVGYRAYGYTF
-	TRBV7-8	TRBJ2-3	TGTGCCAGCAGCTTAGCTTACCGGGAACAGCAGTATTTT	CASSLAYREQQYF
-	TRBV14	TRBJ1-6	TGTGCCAGCAGCCAAGATATCGGCGCAGGGCTGCATTCACCCCTCCACTTT	CASSQDIGAGLHSPLHF
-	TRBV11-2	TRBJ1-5	TGTGCCAGCAGCTTAGGCAGGCAGGGTGGGAGCAATCAGCCCCAGCATTTT	CASSLGRQGGSNQPQHF
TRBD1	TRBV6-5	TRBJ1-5	TGTGCCAGCAGTGCGGGACAGGGAAATAATCAGCCCCAGCATTTT	CASSAGQGNNQPQHF